A selection of T cell receptor beta chains follows, all from one sample in a study of response to subunit inactivated influenza vaccine. TCRdb processed the RT-PCR reads anew with MiXCR; each CDR3 protein has one entry. The table records about 300,000 distinct CDR3 sequences, 22% of them present only once. Sample: PBMCs from blood, taken less than 22 months after vaccination. Every receptor here comes from a man in his fifties or sixties who received an inactivated influenza vaccine. Each CDR3 is given with its conserved first and last residue. D genes are given only for firm matches. Clone size is stated in some rows and not others, as once, few, many or a class when expanded.

j_gene: TRBJ2-1; d_gene: TRBD2; abundance: -; v_gene: TRBV11-2; CDR3aa: CASSPGLVIYNEQFF; CDR3nt: TGTGCCAGCAGCCCCGGACTAGTCATCTACAATGAGCAGTTCTTC
j_gene: TRBJ1-2; d_gene: -; abundance: -; v_gene: TRBV2; CDR3aa: CASSEGTRREGYGDYGYTF; CDR3nt: TGTGCCAGCAGTGAAGGGACAAGGAGGGAGGGTTATGGTGACTATGGCTACACCTTC
j_gene: TRBJ2-1; d_gene: -; abundance: -; v_gene: TRBV5-1; CDR3aa: CASRTHGGRNEQFF; CDR3nt: TGCGCCAGCAGGACCCACGGGGGAAGGAATGAGCAGTTCTTC
j_gene: TRBJ2-3; d_gene: -; abundance: -; v_gene: TRBV10-3; CDR3aa: CAINGPGPTDTQYF; CDR3nt: TGTGCCATCAATGGGCCAGGGCCAACAGATACGCAGTATTTT
j_gene: TRBJ2-7; d_gene: -; abundance: -; v_gene: TRBV7-2; CDR3aa: CASSLGPGGLSEQYF; CDR3nt: TGTGCCAGCAGCTTAGGGCCAGGGGGGTTGTCCGAGCAGTACTTC
j_gene: TRBJ1-3; d_gene: -; abundance: few; v_gene: TRBV4-3; CDR3aa: CASSQDGTTGNTIYF; CDR3nt: TGCGCCAGCAGCCAAGACGGGACAACTGGAAACACCATATATTTT
j_gene: TRBJ2-7; d_gene: TRBD1; abundance: many; v_gene: TRBV9; CDR3aa: CASSAGGTGAIYEQYF; CDR3nt: TGTGCCAGCAGCGCCGGGGGGACAGGGGCAATATACGAGCAGTACTTC
j_gene: TRBJ1-1; d_gene: -; abundance: few; v_gene: TRBV4-2; CDR3aa: CASSRIRDTGAFF; CDR3nt: TGTGCCAGCAGCCGCATCCGGGACACAGGAGCTTTCTTT
j_gene: TRBJ1-2; d_gene: -; abundance: -; v_gene: TRBV3-1; CDR3aa: CASSQIPLINYGYTF; CDR3nt: TGTGCCAGCAGCCAAATCCCGTTGATAAACTATGGCTACACCTTC
j_gene: TRBJ1-1; d_gene: TRBD1; abundance: -; v_gene: TRBV15; CDR3aa: CATSRDSGGRTEAFF; CDR3nt: TGTGCCACCAGCAGAGACTCAGGGGGCAGGACTGAAGCTTTCTTT
j_gene: TRBJ2-3; d_gene: -; abundance: few; v_gene: TRBV27; CDR3aa: CASSLMGTDTQYF; CDR3nt: TGTGCCAGCAGTTTAATGGGCACAGATACGCAGTATTTT
j_gene: TRBJ2-1; d_gene: TRBD2; abundance: few; v_gene: TRBV3-1; CDR3aa: CASRSGTSGMEGQFF; CDR3nt: TGTGCCAGCAGATCCGGGACTAGCGGGATGGAGGGGCAGTTCTTC
j_gene: TRBJ2-5; d_gene: -; abundance: few; v_gene: TRBV3-1; CDR3aa: CASSQVGSGRYQETQYF; CDR3nt: TGTGCCAGCAGCCAAGTTGGTAGCGGACGATACCAAGAGACCCAGTACTTC
j_gene: TRBJ1-5; d_gene: -; abundance: few; v_gene: TRBV6-1; CDR3aa: CASNPLGGRNSNQPQHF; CDR3nt: TGTGCCAGCAACCCCCTCGGGGGGCGGAATAGCAATCAGCCCCAGCATTTT
j_gene: TRBJ1-2; d_gene: -; abundance: -; v_gene: TRBV27; CDR3aa: CASSQNGGNYGYTF; CDR3nt: TGTGCCAGCAGTCAAAACGGGGGAAACTATGGCTACACCTTC
j_gene: TRBJ2-7; d_gene: TRBD2; abundance: few; v_gene: TRBV14; CDR3aa: CASSPQRGHYEQYF; CDR3nt: TGTGCCAGCAGCCCGCAGCGGGGTCATTACGAGCAGTACTTC
j_gene: TRBJ2-7; d_gene: -; abundance: -; v_gene: TRBV5-1; CDR3aa: CASSLVESYEQYF; CDR3nt: TGCGCCAGCAGCTTGGTGGAGTCCTACGAGCAGTACTTC
j_gene: TRBJ1-5; d_gene: -; abundance: -; v_gene: TRBV11-2; CDR3aa: CASSLEAGSGQPQHF; CDR3nt: TGTGCCAGCAGCTTAGAAGCCGGCTCCGGACAGCCCCAGCATTTT
j_gene: TRBJ1-1; d_gene: TRBD1; abundance: -; v_gene: TRBV7-9; CDR3aa: CASSLGTGRRGTEAFF; CDR3nt: TGTGCCAGCAGCCTTGGGACAGGGAGGCGTGGCACTGAAGCTTTCTTT
j_gene: TRBJ1-6; d_gene: -; abundance: -; v_gene: TRBV3-1; CDR3aa: CASSQENRQGPSSLPGGSPLHF; CDR3nt: TGTGCCAGCAGCCAAGAGAATCGGCAGGGTCCGAGTTCTTTACCGGGGGGTTCACCCCTCCACTTT
j_gene: TRBJ1-5; d_gene: -; abundance: -; v_gene: TRBV6-1; CDR3aa: CASSEWVGGRGQPQHF; CDR3nt: TGTGCCAGCAGTGAATGGGTGGGGGGCCGAGGGCAGCCCCAGCATTTT
j_gene: TRBJ2-2; d_gene: -; abundance: many; v_gene: TRBV6-5; CDR3aa: CASSYSEVLGELFF; CDR3nt: TGTGCCAGCAGTTACTCGGAAGTCTTAGGGGAGCTGTTTTTT
j_gene: TRBJ2-4; d_gene: -; abundance: -; v_gene: TRBV4-1; CDR3aa: CASSLGPLGKNIQYF; CDR3nt: TGCGCCAGCAGCCTCGGGCCCCTTGGGAAAAACATTCAGTACTTC
j_gene: TRBJ2-7; d_gene: -; abundance: -; v_gene: TRBV29-1; CDR3aa: CSVEVGQVVSTNSYEQYF; CDR3nt: TGCAGCGTTGAAGTGGGCCAGGTGGTCAGTACGAACTCCTACGAGCAGTACTTC
j_gene: TRBJ2-3; d_gene: TRBD2; abundance: -; v_gene: TRBV20-1; CDR3aa: CSVRGREGNTQYF; CDR3nt: TGCAGTGTCAGAGGTCGGGAGGGAAATACGCAGTATTTT
j_gene: TRBJ2-7; d_gene: TRBD2; abundance: few; v_gene: TRBV20-1; CDR3aa: CSARATSGGYEQYF; CDR3nt: TGCAGTGCTAGAGCAACTAGCGGGGGCTACGAGCAGTACTTC
j_gene: TRBJ1-5; d_gene: -; abundance: few; v_gene: TRBV28; CDR3aa: CASSLLASSNQPQHF; CDR3nt: TGTGCCAGCAGTTTGTTGGCCAGTAGCAATCAGCCCCAGCATTTT
j_gene: TRBJ1-5; d_gene: TRBD1; abundance: many; v_gene: TRBV6-5; CDR3aa: CASSYSGQGSQPQHF; CDR3nt: TGTGCCAGCAGTTACTCCGGACAGGGGAGTCAGCCCCAGCATTTT
j_gene: TRBJ1-3; d_gene: TRBD1; abundance: -; v_gene: TRBV12-3/TRBV12-4; CDR3aa: CASRYTGVRTLGPGNTIYF; CDR3nt: TGTGCCAGCAGATACACAGGGGTGAGAACCTTGGGGCCTGGAAACACCATATATTTT
j_gene: TRBJ2-3; d_gene: -; abundance: few; v_gene: TRBV7-6; CDR3aa: CASSSRVADTQYF; CDR3nt: TGTGCCAGCAGCTCCCGCGTCGCAGATACGCAGTATTTT
j_gene: TRBJ1-6; d_gene: -; abundance: many; v_gene: TRBV10-3; CDR3aa: CAIRGESKRSPLHF; CDR3nt: TGTGCCATCCGCGGGGAAAGCAAACGTTCACCCCTCCACTTT
j_gene: TRBJ2-3; d_gene: -; abundance: once; v_gene: TRBV7-2; CDR3aa: CASSFDGLGTDTQYF; CDR3nt: TGTGCCAGCAGCTTCGACGGACTTGGCACAGATACGCAGTATTTT
j_gene: TRBJ2-4; d_gene: TRBD2; abundance: -; v_gene: TRBV3-1; CDR3aa: CASSILAGPQYF; CDR3nt: TGTGCCAGCAGCATCTTAGCGGGCCCACAGTACTTC
j_gene: TRBJ2-3; d_gene: -; abundance: -; v_gene: TRBV29-1; CDR3aa: CSVWAANTQYF; CDR3nt: TGCAGCGTTTGGGCGGCCAATACGCAGTATTTT
j_gene: TRBJ1-4; d_gene: -; abundance: -; v_gene: TRBV12-3/TRBV12-4; CDR3aa: CASSSGQNEKLFF; CDR3nt: TGTGCCAGCAGTTCCGGACAGAATGAAAAACTGTTTTTT
j_gene: TRBJ1-1; d_gene: -; abundance: -; v_gene: TRBV6-2/TRBV6-3; CDR3aa: CASSYVNGNTEAFF; CDR3nt: TGTGCCAGCAGTTACGTCAACGGGAACACTGAAGCTTTCTTT
j_gene: TRBJ2-5; d_gene: -; abundance: -; v_gene: TRBV7-2; CDR3aa: CASSLVSRGFRETQYF; CDR3nt: TGTGCCAGCAGCTTAGTGTCTCGCGGCTTTAGGGAGACCCAGTACTTC